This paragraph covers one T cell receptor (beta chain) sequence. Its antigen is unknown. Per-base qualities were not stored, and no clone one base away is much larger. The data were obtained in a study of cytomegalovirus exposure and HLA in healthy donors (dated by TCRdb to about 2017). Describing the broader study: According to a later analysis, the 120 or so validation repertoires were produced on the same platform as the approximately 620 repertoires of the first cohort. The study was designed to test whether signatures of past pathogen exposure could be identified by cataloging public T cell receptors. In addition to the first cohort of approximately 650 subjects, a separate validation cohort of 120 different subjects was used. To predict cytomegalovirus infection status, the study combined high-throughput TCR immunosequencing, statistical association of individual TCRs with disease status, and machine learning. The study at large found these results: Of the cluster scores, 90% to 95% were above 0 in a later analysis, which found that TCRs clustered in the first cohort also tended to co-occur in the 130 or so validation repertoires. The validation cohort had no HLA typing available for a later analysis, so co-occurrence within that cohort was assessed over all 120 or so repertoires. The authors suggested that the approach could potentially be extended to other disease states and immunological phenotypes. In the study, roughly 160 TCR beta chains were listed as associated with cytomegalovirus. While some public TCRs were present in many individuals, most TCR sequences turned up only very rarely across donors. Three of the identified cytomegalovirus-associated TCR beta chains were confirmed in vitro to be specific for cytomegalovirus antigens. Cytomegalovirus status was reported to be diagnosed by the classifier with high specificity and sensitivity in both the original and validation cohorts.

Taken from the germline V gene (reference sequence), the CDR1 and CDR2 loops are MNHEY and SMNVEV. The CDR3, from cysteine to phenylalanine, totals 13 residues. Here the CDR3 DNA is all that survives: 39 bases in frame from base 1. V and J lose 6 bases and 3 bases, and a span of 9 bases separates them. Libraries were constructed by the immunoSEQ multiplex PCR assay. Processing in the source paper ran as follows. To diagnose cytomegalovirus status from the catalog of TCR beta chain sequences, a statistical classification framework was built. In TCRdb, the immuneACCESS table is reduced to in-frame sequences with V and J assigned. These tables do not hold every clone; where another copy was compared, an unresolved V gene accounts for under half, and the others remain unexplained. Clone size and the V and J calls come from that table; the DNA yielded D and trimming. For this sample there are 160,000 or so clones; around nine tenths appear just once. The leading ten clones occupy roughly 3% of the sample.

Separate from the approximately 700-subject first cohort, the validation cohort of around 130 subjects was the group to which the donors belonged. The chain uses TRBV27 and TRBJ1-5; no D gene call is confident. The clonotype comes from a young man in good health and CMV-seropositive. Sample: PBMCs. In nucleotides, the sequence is TGTGCCAGCAGGGCGGCCTACAATCAGCCCCAGCATTTT. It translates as CASRAAYNQPQHF.